Here is one TCR beta chain with its context. From germline, CDR1 is SGHTA and CDR2 FQGNSA. J lost 2 bases, V lost 3 bases, and 11 bases had no gene match. This CDR3 region has 19 residues. The data were taken from a study of cytomegalovirus exposure and HLA in healthy donors. PCR primers comprised 60 Vbeta and 13 Jbeta primers. Profiled with immunoSEQ multiplex PCR; TCRdb holds only in-frame clones, not every one. The sample lists around 120,000 clones, around 70% occurring once. This sequence joins TRBV7-2 and TRBJ2-6; 9 nucleotides match TRBD1. The source of this sequence is a human donor in good health. Sequenced sample: PBMCs. The CDR3 DNA sequence: TGTGCCAGCAGCTTCTCGGACAGGGGCTCTCCCACTGGGGCCAACGTCCTGACTTTC. Translated, it gives CASSFSDRGSPTGANVLTF.